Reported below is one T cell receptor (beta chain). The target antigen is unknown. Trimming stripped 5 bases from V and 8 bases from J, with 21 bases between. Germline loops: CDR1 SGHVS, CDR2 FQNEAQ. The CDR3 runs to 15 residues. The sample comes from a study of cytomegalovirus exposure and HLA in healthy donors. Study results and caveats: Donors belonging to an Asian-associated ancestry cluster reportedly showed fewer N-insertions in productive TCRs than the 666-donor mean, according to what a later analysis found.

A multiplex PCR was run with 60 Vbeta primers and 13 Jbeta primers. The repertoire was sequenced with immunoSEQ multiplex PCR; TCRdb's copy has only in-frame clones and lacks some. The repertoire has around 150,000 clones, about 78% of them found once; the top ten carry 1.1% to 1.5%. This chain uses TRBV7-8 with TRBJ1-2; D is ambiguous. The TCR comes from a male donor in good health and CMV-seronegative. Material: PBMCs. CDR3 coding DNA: TGTGCCAGCAGCGCAACTGAAATAGCCCTAGGCGGCTACACCTTC. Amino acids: CASSATEIALGGYTF.